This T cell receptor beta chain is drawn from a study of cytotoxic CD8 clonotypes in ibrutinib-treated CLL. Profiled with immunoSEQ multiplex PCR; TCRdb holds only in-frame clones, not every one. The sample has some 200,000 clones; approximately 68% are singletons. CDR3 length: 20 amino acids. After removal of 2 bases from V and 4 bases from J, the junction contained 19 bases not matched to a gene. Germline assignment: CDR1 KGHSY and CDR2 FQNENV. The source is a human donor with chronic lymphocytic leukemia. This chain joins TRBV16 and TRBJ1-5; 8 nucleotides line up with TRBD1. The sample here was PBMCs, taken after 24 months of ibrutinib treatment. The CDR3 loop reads CASSQASLRDRSLRNQPQHF. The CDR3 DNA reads TGTGCCAGCAGCCAAGCATCGTTACGGGACAGGAGCCTCAGAAATCAGCCCCAGCATTTT.